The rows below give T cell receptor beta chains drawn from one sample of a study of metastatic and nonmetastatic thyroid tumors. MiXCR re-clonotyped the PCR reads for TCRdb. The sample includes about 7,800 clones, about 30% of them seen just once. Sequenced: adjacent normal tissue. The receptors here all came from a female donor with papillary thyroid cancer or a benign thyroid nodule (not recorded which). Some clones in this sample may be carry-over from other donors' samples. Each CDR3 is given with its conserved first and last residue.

CASRGQDSTNEKLFF	TRBV7-9	TRBJ1-4
CASTSMIGPGQQYF	TRBV2	TRBJ2-7
CASSLVLKSGGAGETQYF	TRBV28	TRBJ2-5
CASSYSRTGSGNTIYF	TRBV6-5	TRBJ1-3
CASGPKVLGYHYF	TRBV6-1	TRBJ2-4
CASSTRLAGTNEQFF	TRBV27	TRBJ2-1
CSARSWAGSTDTQYF	TRBV20-1	TRBJ2-3
CASTNKNTGELFF	TRBV6-1	TRBJ2-2
CASSLTGVNGYTF	TRBV27	TRBJ1-2
CASSEFRANTEAFF	TRBV25-1	TRBJ1-1
CASSAGTSGTDTQYF	TRBV6-4	TRBJ2-3
CASSRSGTWPYEQYF	TRBV3-1	TRBJ2-7
CASSARSIHEQFF	TRBV11-2	TRBJ2-1
CASGPELYGNEQFF	TRBV7-8	TRBJ2-1
CASSPRTSLTGELFF	TRBV3-1	TRBJ2-2
CASIPQGGTDTQYF	TRBV6-1	TRBJ2-3
CASRSVLHENTEAFF	TRBV5-4	TRBJ1-1
CASSSGSWTGDSYEHYF	TRBV27	TRBJ2-7
CASTAPLGGQGTSYEQYF	TRBV11-2	TRBJ2-7
CSARGTGGGETQYF	TRBV20-1	TRBJ2-5
CASSSQGASSYEQYF	TRBV5-4	TRBJ2-7
CASSYSGVLDTQYF	TRBV11-2	TRBJ2-3
CASRDSLNGYTF	TRBV6-1	TRBJ1-2
CATSRAPGQGNEKLFF	TRBV15	TRBJ1-4
CASSFVMRGTQYF	TRBV12-3/TRBV12-4	TRBJ2-3
CSAGGDRAYGYTF	TRBV20-1	TRBJ1-2
CASSQDQITGKDTQYF	TRBV14	TRBJ2-3
CASSLGPVPSPLHF	TRBV27	TRBJ1-6
CASSQGTGTYEQYF	TRBV3-1	TRBJ2-7
CASAQGFDTGELFF	TRBV18	TRBJ2-2
CSASNTGRGARFDTEAFF	TRBV20-1	TRBJ1-1
CASTYSNQPQHF	TRBV12-3/TRBV12-4	TRBJ1-5
CASSPRAGDTEAFF	TRBV3-1	TRBJ1-1
CASSTGSNYGYTF	TRBV10-2	TRBJ1-2
CASSLYSSSTNEQFF	TRBV7-3	TRBJ2-1
CASSSRGGTGNQPQHF	TRBV5-5	TRBJ1-5
CASKRDSSYGYTF	TRBV9	TRBJ1-2
CSAWDAGGTDTQYF	TRBV20-1	TRBJ2-3
CASSSSGIVYNEQFF	TRBV9	TRBJ2-1
CASSSLRVTGELFF	TRBV7-8	TRBJ2-2
CASSLGGRNTGELFF	TRBV7-6	TRBJ2-2
CSASPPGTGGTEAFF	TRBV20-1	TRBJ1-1
CASSLGGREVDTQYF	TRBV11-3	TRBJ2-3
CASIRHSSYGQHF	TRBV5-1	TRBJ2-7
CASRAGGPVDTQYF	TRBV12-3/TRBV12-4	TRBJ2-3
CAIRDGQGVDTQYF	TRBV10-3	TRBJ2-3
CASSFAAVSRGGLYDQYF	TRBV7-8	TRBJ2-7
CATSRIADFGEQYF	TRBV15	TRBJ2-7
CASSYDVGRLSYGYTF	TRBV6-2/TRBV6-3	TRBJ1-2
CASSRQGTGELFF	TRBV6-1	TRBJ2-2
CASSEDRFYEQYF	TRBV2	TRBJ2-7
CASSNGQGFYEQYF	TRBV10-1	TRBJ2-7
CASRKAGGSYEQYF	TRBV6-1	TRBJ2-7
CASSTRGGLSYEQYF	TRBV27	TRBJ2-7
CAIPGTVRSTGELFF	TRBV7-9	TRBJ2-2